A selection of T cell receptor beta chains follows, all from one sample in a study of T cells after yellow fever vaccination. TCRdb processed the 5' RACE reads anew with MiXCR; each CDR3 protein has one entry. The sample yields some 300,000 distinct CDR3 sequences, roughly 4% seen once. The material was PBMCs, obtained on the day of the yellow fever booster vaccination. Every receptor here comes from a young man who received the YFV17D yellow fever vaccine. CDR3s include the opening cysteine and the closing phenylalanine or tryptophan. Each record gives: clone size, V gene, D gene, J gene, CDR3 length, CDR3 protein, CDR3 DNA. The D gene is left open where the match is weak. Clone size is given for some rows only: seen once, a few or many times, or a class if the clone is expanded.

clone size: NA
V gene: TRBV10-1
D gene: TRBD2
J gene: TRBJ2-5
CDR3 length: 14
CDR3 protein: CASRDSGGEETQYF
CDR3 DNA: TGCGCCAGCAGAGATAGCGGGGGGGAAGAGACCCAGTACTTC

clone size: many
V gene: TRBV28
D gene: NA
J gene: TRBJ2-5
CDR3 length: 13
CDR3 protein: CASSGRQRPTQYF
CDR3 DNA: TGTGCCAGCAGTGGAAGACAGCGACCGACCCAGTACTTC

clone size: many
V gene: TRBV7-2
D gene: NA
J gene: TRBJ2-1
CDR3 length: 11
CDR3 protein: CASSSGTTKFF
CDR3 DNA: TGTGCCAGCAGCTCAGGGACCACTAAGTTCTTC

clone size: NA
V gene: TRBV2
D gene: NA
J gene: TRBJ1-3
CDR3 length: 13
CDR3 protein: CASRGSAGNTIYF
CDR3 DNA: TGTGCCAGCAGGGGTTCGGCTGGAAACACCATATATTTT

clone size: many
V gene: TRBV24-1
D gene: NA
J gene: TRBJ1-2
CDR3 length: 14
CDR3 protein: CATSEGTTNYGYTF
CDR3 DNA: TGTGCCACCAGTGAGGGGACAACAAACTATGGCTACACCTTC

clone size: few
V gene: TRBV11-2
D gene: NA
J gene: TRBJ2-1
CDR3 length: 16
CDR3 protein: CASSFSAGRVYNEQFF
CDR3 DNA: TGTGCCAGCAGCTTTTCGGCGGGGCGCGTTTACAATGAGCAGTTCTTC

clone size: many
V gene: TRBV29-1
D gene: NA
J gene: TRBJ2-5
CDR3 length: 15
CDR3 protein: CSVVLRQTTQETQYF
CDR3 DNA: TGCAGCGTTGTCCTGCGGCAAACAACTCAAGAGACCCAGTACTTC

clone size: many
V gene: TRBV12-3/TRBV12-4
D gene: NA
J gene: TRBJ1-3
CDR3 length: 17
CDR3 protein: CASSLTQTVNSGNTIYF
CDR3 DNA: TGTGCCAGCAGTTTAACCCAGACTGTGAACTCTGGAAACACCATATATTTT

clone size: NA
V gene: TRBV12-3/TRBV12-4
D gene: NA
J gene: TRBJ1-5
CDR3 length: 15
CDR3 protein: CASSRDGYSNQPQHF
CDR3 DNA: TGTGCCAGCAGCCGAGACGGGTATAGCAATCAGCCCCAGCATTTT

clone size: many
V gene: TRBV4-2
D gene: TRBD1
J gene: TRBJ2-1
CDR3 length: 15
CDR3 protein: CASSQSGQGDDEQFF
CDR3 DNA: TGTGCCAGCAGCCAGTCGGGACAGGGTGATGATGAGCAGTTCTTC

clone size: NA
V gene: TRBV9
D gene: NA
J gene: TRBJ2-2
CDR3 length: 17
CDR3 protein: CASSVDWAGADTGELFF
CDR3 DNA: TGTGCCAGCAGCGTAGACTGGGCGGGGGCTGACACCGGGGAGCTGTTTTTT

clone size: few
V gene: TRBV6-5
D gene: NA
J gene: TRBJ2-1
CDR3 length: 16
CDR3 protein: CASSYSTGGRAKEQFF
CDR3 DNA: TGTGCCAGCAGTTACTCGACGGGTGGTCGGGCGAAAGAGCAGTTCTTC

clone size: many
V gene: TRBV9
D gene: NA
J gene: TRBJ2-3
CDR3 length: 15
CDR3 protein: CASSVGGADTDTQYF
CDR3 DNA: TGTGCCAGCAGCGTGGGCGGGGCAGACACAGATACGCAGTATTTT

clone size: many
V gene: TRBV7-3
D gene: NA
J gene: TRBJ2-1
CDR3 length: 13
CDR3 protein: CASSSIGGNEQFF
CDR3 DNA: TGTGCCAGCAGCTCTATCGGGGGCAATGAGCAGTTCTTC

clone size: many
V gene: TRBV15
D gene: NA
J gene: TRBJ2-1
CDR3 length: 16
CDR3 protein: CATSSLASGKASEQFF
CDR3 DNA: TGTGCCACCAGCAGCCTTGCTTCGGGTAAAGCGAGTGAGCAGTTCTTC

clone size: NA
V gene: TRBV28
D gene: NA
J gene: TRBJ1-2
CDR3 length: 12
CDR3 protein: CASLEGARGYTF
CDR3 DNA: TGTGCCAGCCTTGAAGGGGCGCGCGGCTACACCTTC

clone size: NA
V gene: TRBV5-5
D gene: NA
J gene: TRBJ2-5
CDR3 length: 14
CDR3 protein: CASSLADGGETQYF
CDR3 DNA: TGTGCCAGCAGCTTGGCGGACGGCGGGGAGACCCAGTACTTC

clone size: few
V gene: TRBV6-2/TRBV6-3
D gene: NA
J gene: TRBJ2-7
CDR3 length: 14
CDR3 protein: CASSPTAGDYEQYF
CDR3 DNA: TGTGCCAGCTCCCCCACGGCAGGGGATTACGAGCAGTACTTC

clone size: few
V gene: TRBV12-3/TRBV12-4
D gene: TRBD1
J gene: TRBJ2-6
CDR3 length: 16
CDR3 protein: CASSFEGASGANVLTF
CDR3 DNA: TGTGCCAGCAGTTTTGAGGGGGCCTCTGGGGCCAACGTCCTGACTTTC

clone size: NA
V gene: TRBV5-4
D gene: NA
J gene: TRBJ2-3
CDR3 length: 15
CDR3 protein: CASSSRTGGADTQYF
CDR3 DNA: TGTGCCAGCAGCTCAAGGACAGGCGGGGCAGATACGCAGTATTTT

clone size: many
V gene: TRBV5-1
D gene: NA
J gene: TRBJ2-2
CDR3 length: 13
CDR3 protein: CASKEENTGELFF
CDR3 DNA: TGCGCCAGCAAGGAGGAGAACACCGGGGAGCTGTTTTTT

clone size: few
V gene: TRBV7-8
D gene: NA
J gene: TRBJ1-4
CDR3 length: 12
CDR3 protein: CASSLGGLRGFF
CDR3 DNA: TGTGCCAGCAGCTTAGGTGGGCTCCGTGGTTTTTTT

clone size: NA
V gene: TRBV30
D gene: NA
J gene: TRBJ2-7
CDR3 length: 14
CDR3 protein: CAWSSGTVTYEQYF
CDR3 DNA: TGTGCCTGGAGCTCCGGGACGGTCACCTACGAGCAGTACTTC

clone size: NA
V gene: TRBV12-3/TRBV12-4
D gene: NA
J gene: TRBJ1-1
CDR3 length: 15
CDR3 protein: CASSDTLGAGTEAFF
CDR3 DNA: TGTGCCAGCAGCGACACGCTGGGGGCTGGCACTGAAGCTTTCTTT

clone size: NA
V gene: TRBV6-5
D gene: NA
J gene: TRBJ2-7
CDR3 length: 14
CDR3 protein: CASTRLGGAYEQYF
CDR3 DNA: TGTGCCAGCACTCGACTCGGTGGGGCCTACGAGCAGTACTTC

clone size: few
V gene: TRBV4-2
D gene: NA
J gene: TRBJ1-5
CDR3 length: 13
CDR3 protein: CASSQDSGGPQHF
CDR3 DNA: TGTGCCAGCAGCCAAGATTCCGGAGGGCCCCAGCATTTT

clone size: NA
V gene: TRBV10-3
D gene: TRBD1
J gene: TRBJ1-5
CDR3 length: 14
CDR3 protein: CAISEGQANQPQHF
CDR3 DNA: TGTGCCATCAGTGAGGGACAGGCCAATCAGCCCCAGCATTTT

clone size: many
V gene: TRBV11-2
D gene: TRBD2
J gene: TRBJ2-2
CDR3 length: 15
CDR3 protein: CASRRSGGVTGELFF
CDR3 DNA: TGTGCCAGCCGGCGCAGCGGGGGGGTCACCGGGGAGCTGTTTTTT

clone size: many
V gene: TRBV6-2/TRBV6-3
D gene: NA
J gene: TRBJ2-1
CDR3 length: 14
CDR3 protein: CASRSPPPGEWAFF
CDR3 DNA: TGTGCCAGCAGAAGTCCTCCTCCGGGGGAGTGGGCCTTCTTC

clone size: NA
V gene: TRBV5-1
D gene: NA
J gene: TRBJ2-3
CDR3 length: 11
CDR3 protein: CASSLGPLLHF
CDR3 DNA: TGCGCCAGCAGCTTGGGTCCTCTGCTGCATTTT